Shown below are 9 T cell receptor beta chains from a single sample sequenced in a study of cytomegalovirus exposure and HLA in healthy donors. Primers included in the PCR were 60 Vbeta and 13 Jbeta primers. Produced via immunoSEQ multiplex PCR; TCRdb's table is partial and in-frame only. The sample shows about 210,000 clones, 82% of them seen only once. The sequenced sample consisted of PBMCs. These receptors were obtained from a man aged 35 to 55 in good health and CMV-seropositive.

This clone was picked up a small number of times. The chain employs TRBV23-1 and TRBJ2-5, with TRBD2 matching 10 bases. TRBV23-1 is filed as an ORF, its function uncertain. CDR3 length: 17 amino acids. Trimming cost V 4 bases and J 7 bases; bases outside gene matches: 15. Here the CDR3 DNA reads TGCGCCAGCAGTCGCCCCCTAAGCGGGAGGGGGGGAGGGACCCAGTACTTC. Translating gives CASSRPLSGRGGGTQYF.

J is TRBJ1-2 and V is TRBV5-8; possibly TRBD1 for D (5 bases). The CDR3 extends over 13 amino acids. Germline CDR1 and CDR2: SGHTS and YDEGEE. The V end was cut by 1 base, the J end by 7 bases, with 11 bases between. The CDR3: CASSLTQGSGYTF. Written as DNA, the CDR3 is TGTGCCAGCAGCTTGACCCAGGGTAGTGGCTACACCTTC.

The gene calls are TRBV30 and TRBJ1-2, with D unclear. The V gene lost 1 base and the J gene lost 3 bases, with 9 bases spanning the gap. The CDR3 contains 13 residues. Germline V gene lookup returns CDR1 GTSNPN and CDR2 SVGIG (reference sequence). CDR3 DNA sequence: TGTGCCTGGAGTGGTGGGCGTCACTATGGCTACACCTTC. Protein sequence: CAWSGGRHYGYTF. Full variable domain (missing parts from reference TRBV30 and TRBJ1-2): SQTIHQWPATLVQPVGSPLSLECTVEGTSNPNLYWYRQAAGRGLQLLFYSVGIGQISSEVPQNLSASRPQDRQFILSSKKLLLSDSGFYLCAWSGGRHYGYTFGSGTRLTVV.

J is TRBJ1-5 and V is TRBV5-1; 8 nucleotides align to TRBD1. Germline V gene sequence: CDR1 SGHRS, CDR2 YFSETQ. This CDR3 contains 14 residues. The J segment lost 3 bases and the V segment lost 4 bases, leaving 3 bases of the junction unmatched. For the CDR3, the DNA is TGCGCCAGCAGCGAGACAGGGGACAATCAGCCCCAGCATTTT. This codes for CASSETGDNQPQHF. The whole variable domain, remainder taken from reference TRBV5-1 and TRBJ1-5, is KAGVTQTPRYLIKTRGQQVTLSCSPISGHRSVSWYQQTPGQGLQFLFEYFSETQRNKGNFPGRFSGRQFSNSRSEMNVSTLELGDSALYLCASSETGDNQPQHFGDGTRLSIL.

This clone was seen a handful of times. The rearrangement links TRBV7-3 to TRBJ2-1; 10 bases line up with TRBD2. V shed 6 bases and J 3 bases; nucleotides not matched to a gene: 5. CDR3 length: 15 amino acids. Germline V gene lookup returns CDR1 SGHTA and CDR2 FQGTGA. The CDR3 nucleotides read TGTGCCAGCAGTTACAGGACTAGCGGCTACAATGAGCAGTTCTTC. Its protein is CASSYRTSGYNEQFF.

The chain links TRBV7-9 to TRBJ1-2; TRBD1 matches 7 bases. The CDR3 runs 13 residues. Looked up from germline, CDR1 is SEHNR and CDR2 is FQNEAQ (reference sequence). The ends lost 4 bases at V and 2 bases at J; junction bases unmatched: 1. CDR3 DNA sequence: TGTGCCAGCAGCTGGGGACAGAACTATGGCTACACCTTC. Residues: CASSWGQNYGYTF.

The DNA of the CDR3 is TGCGCCAGCAGCTTGGCGGGACAGGGGGCATCCGGGGCCAACGTCCTGACTTTC. Its protein product is CASSLAGQGASGANVLTF. This chain uses TRBV5-1 with TRBJ2-6, with 12 positions matching TRBD1. CDR3 length: 18 amino acids. The germline V gene encodes CDR1 SGHRS and CDR2 YFSETQ. The trim removed 0 bases at V and 4 bases at J, leaving 5 bases unmatched.

The chain joins TRBV6-5 to TRBJ1-3; the D is unclear. V was trimmed by 10 bases and J by 4 bases, leaving 17 bases between them. The germline gives CDR1 MNHEY, CDR2 SVGAGI. The CDR3 length is 14 residues. The CDR3 DNA follows: TGTGCCACCCTAACCTCGATGTCCGGAAACACCATATATTTT. Its protein is CATLTSMSGNTIYF.

V usage is TRBV29-1 and J usage is TRBJ2-5; TRBD2 agrees at 8 bases. CDR1 is SQVTM and CDR2 is ANQGSEA in the germline V gene. CDR3 length: 15 amino acids. Trimming removed 0 bases from V and 5 bases from J; junction bases left unmatched: 8. The DNA for the CDR3 is TGCAGCGTTGAAGAACGACGGGAGGGCTGGGAGACCCAGTACTTC. Its translation: CSVEERREGWETQYF. The complete variable domain, with remaining parts taken from reference TRBV29-1 and TRBJ2-5, reads SAVISQKPSRDICQRGTSLTIQCQVDSQVTMMFWYRQQPGQSLTLIATANQGSEATYESGFVIDKFPISRPNLTFSTLTVSNMSPEDSSIYLCSVEERREGWETQYFGPGTRLLVL.